These 2 T cell receptor beta chains were sequenced from one sample in a study of cytotoxic CD8 clonotypes in ibrutinib-treated CLL. Using immunoSEQ multiplex PCR, the repertoire was profiled, and TCRdb retains in-frame clones only, with some absent. The table shows approximately 120,000 clones, with roughly 60% occurring only once. This sample comprised PBMCs, obtained after 24 months of ibrutinib treatment. The origin of the receptors is a human donor with chronic lymphocytic leukemia.

This chain joins TRBV7-9 and TRBJ1-6, with TRBD1 matching 8 bases. V lost 5 bases, J lost 9 bases, and 6 bases stayed unmatched. Germline V lookup: CDR1 SEHNR, CDR2 FQNEAQ (reference sequence). CDR3 length equals 14 residues. CDR3 in DNA: TGTGCCAGCAGCCGCGGACAGGGTGGTTCACCCCTCCACTTT. Protein product: CASSRGQGGSPLHF. Using reference TRBV7-9 and TRBJ1-6 for the parts outside the CDR3, the full variable domain is DTGVSQNPRHKITKRGQNVTFRCDPISEHNRLYWYRQTLGQGPEFLTYFQNEAQLEKSRLLSDRFSAERPKGSFSTLEIQRTEQGDSAMYLCASSRGQGGSPLHFGNGTRLTVT.

This chain connects TRBV15 to TRBJ2-2, with 11 bases aligning to TRBD1. The ends lost 2 bases at V and 6 bases at J; junction bases unmatched: 14. CDR1 and CDR2 (germline): LNHNV, YYDKDF (reference sequence). The CDR3 extends over 19 amino acids. The CDR3 DNA reads as TGTGCCACCAGCAGAAAACGGACAGGGGGCCTCCCTACCGCCGGGGAGCTGTTTTTT. Residues: CATSRKRTGGLPTAGELFF.